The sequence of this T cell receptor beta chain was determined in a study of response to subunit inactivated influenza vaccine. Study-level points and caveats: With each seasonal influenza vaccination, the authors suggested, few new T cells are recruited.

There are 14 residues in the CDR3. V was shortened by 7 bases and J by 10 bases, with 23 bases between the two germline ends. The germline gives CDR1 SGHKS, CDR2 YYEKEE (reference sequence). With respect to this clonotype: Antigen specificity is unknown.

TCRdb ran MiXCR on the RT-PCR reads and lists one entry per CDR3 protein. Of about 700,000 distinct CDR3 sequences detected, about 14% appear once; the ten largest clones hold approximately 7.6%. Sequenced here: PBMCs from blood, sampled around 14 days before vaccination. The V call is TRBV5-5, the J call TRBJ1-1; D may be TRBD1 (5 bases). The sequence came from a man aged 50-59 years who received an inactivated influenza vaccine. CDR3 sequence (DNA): TGTGCCAGCCAATACTCCGGGGCCGACAAGGTAGCTTTCTTT. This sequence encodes CASQYSGADKVAFF.